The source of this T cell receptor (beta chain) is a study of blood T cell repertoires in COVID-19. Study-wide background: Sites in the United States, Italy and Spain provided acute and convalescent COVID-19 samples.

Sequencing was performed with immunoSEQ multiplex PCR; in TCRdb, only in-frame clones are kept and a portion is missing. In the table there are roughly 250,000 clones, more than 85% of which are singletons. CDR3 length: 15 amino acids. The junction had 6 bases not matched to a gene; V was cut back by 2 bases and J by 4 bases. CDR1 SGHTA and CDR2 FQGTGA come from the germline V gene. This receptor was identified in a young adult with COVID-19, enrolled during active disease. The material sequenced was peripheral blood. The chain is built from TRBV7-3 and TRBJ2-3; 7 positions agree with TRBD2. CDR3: CASSLQGGSPDTQYF. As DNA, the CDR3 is TGTGCCAGCAGCTTACAGGGCGGGAGCCCAGATACGCAGTATTTT. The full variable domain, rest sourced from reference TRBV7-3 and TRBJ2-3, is GAGVSQTPSNKVTEKGKYVELRCDPISGHTALYWYRQSLGQGPEFLIYFQGTGAADDSGLPNDRFFAVRPEGSVSTLKIQRTERGDSAVYLCASSLQGGSPDTQYFGPGTRLTVL.